The 3 T cell receptor beta chains reported below all come from one sample, sequenced in a study of Ad26.COV2.S vaccination and SARS-CoV-2 variants. Data came from immunoSEQ multiplex PCR; TCRdb stores just in-frame clones and leaves some out. The sample has under 550,000 clones; approximately 90% are singletons. As for treatment: roughly 19 received Ad26.COV2.S at low or high dose, single or two shots; a few received placebo; per-sample allocation not given. Samples analyzed were those drawn on day 63 after the first vaccine or placebo injection. This sample comprised peripheral blood, obtained in a trial of Ad26.COV2.S vaccine versus placebo. Every receptor here comes from a person between 18 and 65 years old who received the Ad26.COV2.S COVID-19 vaccine or a placebo.

The V gene is TRBV18, the J gene TRBJ2-5, with 9 bases matching TRBD2. This CDR3 region has 17 residues. CDR1 is KGHSH, CDR2 LQKENI, per germline. V gave up 3 bases and J gave up 3 bases; unmatched junction bases: 11. CDR3: CASSPGSYSGREETQYF. In nucleotides, the CDR3 is TGTGCCAGCTCACCGGGTTCGTATAGCGGGAGAGAAGAGACCCAGTACTTC.

The V call is TRBV19, the J call TRBJ2-3; D gene unclear. The CDR3 extends over 15 amino acids. V lost 1 base and J 6 bases, leaving 14 bases between the germline ends. Germline assignment: CDR1 LNHDA and CDR2 SQIVND (reference sequence). The CDR3 DNA reads TGTGCCAGTAGTATAGCCGGACCGCGAGTGGATACGCAGTATTTT. This sequence encodes CASSIAGPRVDTQYF. The complete variable domain, with remaining parts taken from reference TRBV19 and TRBJ2-3, reads DGGITQSPKYLFRKEGQNVTLSCEQNLNHDAMYWYRQDPGQGLRLIYYSQIVNDFQKGDIAEGYSVSREKKESFPLTVTSAQKNPTAFYLCASSIAGPRVDTQYFGPGTRLTVL.

The chain uses TRBV7-3 and TRBJ2-2; the match to TRBD1 covers 8 bases. CDR3 length equals 16 residues. With 5 bases clipped from V and 6 bases from J, the junction kept 11 bases outside the gene matches. Germline CDR1 is SGHTA and CDR2 is FQGTGA. Here the CDR3 DNA reads TGTGCCAGCAGCCTTGACGGGACAGGTTACTCCGGGGAGCTGTTTTTT. Amino acids: CASSLDGTGYSGELFF.